Listed below are T cell receptor beta chains from one sample, sequenced in a study of lymphopenia after photon versus proton radiotherapy. Repertoires were generated with immunoSEQ multiplex PCR, while TCRdb's copy carries only in-frame clones and drops some. The data hold around 20,000 clones, with roughly 85% observed a single time. The specimen was peripheral blood, collected from a patient treated with photon-based radiotherapy. These receptors came from a man between 60 and 70 years old with pancreatic cancer. Both conserved end residues are part of each CDR3. Fields, in order: V gene, clone size, D gene, J gene, CDR3 DNA, CDR3 protein. A D gene is named only where the DNA matches it firmly. Rows give clone size only sometimes, using once, few, many, or a class for an expanded clone.

TRBV6-5	-	TRBD2	TRBJ2-5	TGTGCCAGCAGGGGGACTAGCGGCCAAGAGACCCAGTACTTC	CASRGTSGQETQYF
TRBV6-6	-	-	TRBJ1-4	TGTGCCAGCAGTTACTCCGAAAAACTGTTTTTT	CASSYSEKLFF
TRBV6-6	-	-	TRBJ2-7	TGTGCCAGCACACCTGGTAGGGCCTACGAGCAGTACTTC	CASTPGRAYEQYF
TRBV5-6	-	TRBD1	TRBJ1-4	TGTGCCAGCTTGAAAGGGACCGGACAGGGGGATGAAAAACTGTTTTTT	CASLKGTGQGDEKLFF
TRBV5-8	-	TRBD1	TRBJ1-5	TGTGCCAGCAGCTTAGGAGGACAGGGGATGAGCAATCAGCCCCAGCATTTT	CASSLGGQGMSNQPQHF
TRBV6-6	-	-	TRBJ1-2	TGTGCCAGCAGGGTCGTTGGCCCGGGCAACTATGGCTACACCTTC	CASRVVGPGNYGYTF
TRBV19	-	-	TRBJ1-4	TGTGCCAGTAGTATATCGCCGGGACACGTAAATGAAAAACTGTTTTTT	CASSISPGHVNEKLFF
TRBV2	few	TRBD1	TRBJ1-3	TGTGCCAGCAGGTCAGGGGGTGGAAACACCATATATTTT	CASRSGGGNTIYF
TRBV11-3	once	TRBD1	TRBJ2-2	TGTGCCAGCAGCTCTCGCTGGACAGGGAACACCGGGGAGCTGTTTTTT	CASSSRWTGNTGELFF
TRBV7-2	-	-	TRBJ1-2	TGTGCCAGCAGCTTACGAGGGGTCTCGTACTATGGCTACACCTTC	CASSLRGVSYYGYTF
TRBV19	-	-	TRBJ1-6	TGTGCCAGTAGTATGGCTGGGTCCTCACCCCTCCACTTT	CASSMAGSSPLHF
TRBV5-1	-	-	TRBJ2-7	TGCGCCAGCAGCCCGGCCGCAAGGGCCAACTACTACGAGCAGTACTTC	CASSPAARANYYEQYF
TRBV6-5	-	TRBD2	TRBJ2-1	TGTGCCAGCAGTTACTCCTACGGACTAGCGAGGGGTGAGCAGTTCTTC	CASSYSYGLARGEQFF
TRBV5-1	-	TRBD1	TRBJ1-4	TGCGCCAGCAGCCCGATGGTCCGACAGGGGGGTGAAAAACTGTTTTTT	CASSPMVRQGGEKLFF
TRBV7-9	-	-	TRBJ2-2	TGTGCCAGCAGCTTAATCTCCGGGGAGCTGTTTTTT	CASSLISGELFF
TRBV9	-	TRBD2	TRBJ2-3	TGTGCCAGCAGCGCGAGGACTAGCGGGGACACAGATACGCAGTATTTT	CASSARTSGDTDTQYF
TRBV6-5	few	TRBD2	TRBJ2-7	TGTGCCAGCAGTTACCAGAGGACTAGCGGGGCGGGCGAGCAGTACTTC	CASSYQRTSGAGEQYF
TRBV5-1	once	-	TRBJ1-1	TGCGCCAGCAGCTTGGCCTGGAGCATGAACACTGAAGCTTTCTTT	CASSLAWSMNTEAFF
TRBV6-5	-	-	TRBJ1-3	TGTGCCACCGTCACAACCTCTGGAAACACCATATATTTT	CATVTTSGNTIYF
TRBV5-1	-	-	TRBJ1-1	TGCGCCAGCAGCTTGGATGGGATAGAGAACACTGAAGCTTTCTTT	CASSLDGIENTEAFF
TRBV2	-	TRBD2	TRBJ2-5	TGTGCCAGCAGTGAATGGGGTCTAGCGGGGGGTCAAGAGACCCAGTACTTC	CASSEWGLAGGQETQYF
TRBV14	once	-	TRBJ2-2	TGTGCCAGCAGCCAAGAGACGAACACCGGGGAGCTGTTTTTT	CASSQETNTGELFF
TRBV18	-	-	TRBJ1-2	TGTGCCAGCTCACCACCGGTAGAGGGGGTCCGGAGTGGCTACACCTTC	CASSPPVEGVRSGYTF
TRBV27	-	TRBD2	TRBJ2-7	TGTGCCAGCAGTTTCCCCGGGGGGGAGCAGTACTTC	CASSFPGGEQYF
TRBV14	-	TRBD2	TRBJ2-1	TGTGCCAGCAGCAAACGACTAGCGGGGGGTCCCAATGAGCAGTTCTTC	CASSKRLAGGPNEQFF
TRBV5-1	-	TRBD1	TRBJ2-7	TGCGCCAGCAGCCCGGGGACAGGGCTGTACGAGCAGTACTTC	CASSPGTGLYEQYF
TRBV27	-	TRBD1	TRBJ2-3	TGTGCCAACCCTTTGACAGGGGATTTGACAGATACGCAGTATTTT	CANPLTGDLTDTQYF